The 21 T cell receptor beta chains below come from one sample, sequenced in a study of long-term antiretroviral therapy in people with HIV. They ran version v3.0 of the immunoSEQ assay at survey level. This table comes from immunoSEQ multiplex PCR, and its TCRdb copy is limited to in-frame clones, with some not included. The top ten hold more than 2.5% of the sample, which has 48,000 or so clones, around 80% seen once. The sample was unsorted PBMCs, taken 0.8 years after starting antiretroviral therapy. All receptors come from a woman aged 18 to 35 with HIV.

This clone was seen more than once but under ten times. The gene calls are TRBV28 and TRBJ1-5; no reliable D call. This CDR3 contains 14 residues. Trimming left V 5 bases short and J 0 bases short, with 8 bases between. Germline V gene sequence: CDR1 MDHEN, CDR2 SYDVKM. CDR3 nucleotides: TGTGCCAGCAGTGCTTTCAATAGCAATCAGCCCCAGCATTTT. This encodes CASSAFNSNQPQHF.

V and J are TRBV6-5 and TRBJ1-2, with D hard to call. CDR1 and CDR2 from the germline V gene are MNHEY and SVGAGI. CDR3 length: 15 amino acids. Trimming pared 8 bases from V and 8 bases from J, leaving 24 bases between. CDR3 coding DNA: TGTGCCAGCCAAGGTGCCCGGGAGCGATTGAAGGGCTACACCTTC. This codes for CASQGARERLKGYTF.

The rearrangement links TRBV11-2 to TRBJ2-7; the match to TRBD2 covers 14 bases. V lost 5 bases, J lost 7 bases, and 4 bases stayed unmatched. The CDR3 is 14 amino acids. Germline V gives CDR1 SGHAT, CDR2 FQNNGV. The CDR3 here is CASSGLAGGKEQYF. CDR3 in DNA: TGTGCCAGCAGCGGACTAGCGGGAGGAAAGGAGCAGTACTTC.

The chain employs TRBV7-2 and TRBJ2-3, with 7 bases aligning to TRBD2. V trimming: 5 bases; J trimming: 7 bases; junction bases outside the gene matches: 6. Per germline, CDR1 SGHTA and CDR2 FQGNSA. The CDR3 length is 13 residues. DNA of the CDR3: TGTGCCAGCAGCGCACGGACTAGTTATACGCAGTATTTT. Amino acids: CASSARTSYTQYF.

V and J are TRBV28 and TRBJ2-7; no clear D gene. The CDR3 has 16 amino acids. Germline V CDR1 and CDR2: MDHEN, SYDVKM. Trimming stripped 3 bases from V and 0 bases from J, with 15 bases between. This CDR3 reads CASSLTSGGSSYEQYF. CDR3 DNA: TGTGCCAGCAGTTTGACCTCAGGCGGCTCCTCCTACGAGCAGTACTTC.

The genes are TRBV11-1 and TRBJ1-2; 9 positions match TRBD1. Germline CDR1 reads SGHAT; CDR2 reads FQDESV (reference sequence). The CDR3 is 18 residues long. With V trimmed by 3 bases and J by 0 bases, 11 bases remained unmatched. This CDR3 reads CASSLWPGTGKPNYGYTF. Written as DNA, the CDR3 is TGTGCCAGCAGCTTGTGGCCAGGGACAGGGAAGCCTAACTATGGCTACACCTTC.

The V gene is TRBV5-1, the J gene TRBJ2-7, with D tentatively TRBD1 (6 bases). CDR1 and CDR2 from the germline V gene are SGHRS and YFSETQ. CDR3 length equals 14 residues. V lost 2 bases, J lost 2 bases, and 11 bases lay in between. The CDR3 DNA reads TGCGCCAGCAGCTTTGTGGACAGCACCTACGAGCAGTACTTC. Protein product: CASSFVDSTYEQYF.

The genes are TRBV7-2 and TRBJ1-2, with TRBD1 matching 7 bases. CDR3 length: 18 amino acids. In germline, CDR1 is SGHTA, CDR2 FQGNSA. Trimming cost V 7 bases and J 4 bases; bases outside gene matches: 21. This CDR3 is CASTPYRDRDDGSYGYTF. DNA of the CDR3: TGTGCCAGCACCCCATACCGGGACAGAGACGATGGGAGCTATGGCTACACCTTC.

The chain's CDR3 is CASTARADSNQPQHF. CDR3 sequence (DNA): TGTGCCAGTACTGCACGGGCGGATAGCAATCAGCCCCAGCATTTT. The chain uses TRBV19 and TRBJ1-5; D gene ambiguous. With 7 bases removed from V and 0 bases from J, the gap between germline ends came to 13 bases. CDR3 length: 15 residues. The germline CDR1 and CDR2 sequences are LNHDA and SQIVND (reference sequence).

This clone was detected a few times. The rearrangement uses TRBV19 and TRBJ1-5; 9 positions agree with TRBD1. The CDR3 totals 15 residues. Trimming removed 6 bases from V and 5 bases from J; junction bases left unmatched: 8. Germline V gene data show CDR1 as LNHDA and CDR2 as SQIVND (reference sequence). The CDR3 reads CASRIQGARDQPQHF. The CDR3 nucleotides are TGTGCCAGTAGGATACAGGGGGCGCGGGATCAGCCCCAGCATTTT.

The CDR3: CASSESTSGAYEQYF. CDR3 DNA sequence: TGCGCCAGCAGTGAGTCGACTAGCGGAGCCTACGAGCAGTACTTC. This chain uses TRBV10-1 with TRBJ2-7; 9 nucleotides match TRBD2. The CDR3 is 15 amino acids. Per the germline V gene, CDR1 is WNHNN and CDR2 is SYGVQD (reference sequence). V was pared by 0 bases and J by 2 bases, with 2 bases of the junction left unmatched.

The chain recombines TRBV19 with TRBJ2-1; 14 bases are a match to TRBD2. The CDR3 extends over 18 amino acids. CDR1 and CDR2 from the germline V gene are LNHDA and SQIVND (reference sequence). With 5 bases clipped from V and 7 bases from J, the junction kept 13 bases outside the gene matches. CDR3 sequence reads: CASSPKGLAGDRRNEQFF. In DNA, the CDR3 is TGTGCCAGTAGTCCAAAGGGACTAGCGGGAGATAGGCGGAATGAGCAGTTCTTC.

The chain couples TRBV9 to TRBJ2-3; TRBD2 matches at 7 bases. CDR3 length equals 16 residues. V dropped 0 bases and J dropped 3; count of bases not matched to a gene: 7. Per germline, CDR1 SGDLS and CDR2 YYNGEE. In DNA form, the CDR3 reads TGTGCCAGCAGCGTAGTAGGCGGGAGATCGACAGATACGCAGTATTTT. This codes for CASSVVGGRSTDTQYF.

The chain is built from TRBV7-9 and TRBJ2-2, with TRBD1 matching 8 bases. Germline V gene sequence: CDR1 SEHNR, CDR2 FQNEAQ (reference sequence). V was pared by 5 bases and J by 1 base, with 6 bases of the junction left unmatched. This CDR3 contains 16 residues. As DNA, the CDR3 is TGTGCCAGCAGCCCGGGACAGGTCCGGAACACCGGGGAGCTGTTTTTT. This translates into CASSPGQVRNTGELFF.

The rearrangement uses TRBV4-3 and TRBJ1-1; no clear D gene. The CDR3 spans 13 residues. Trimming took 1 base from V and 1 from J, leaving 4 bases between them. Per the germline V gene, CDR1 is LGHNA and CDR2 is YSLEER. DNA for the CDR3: TGCGCCAGCAGCCAAGTCAGGAACACTGAAGCTTTCTTT. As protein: CASSQVRNTEAFF.

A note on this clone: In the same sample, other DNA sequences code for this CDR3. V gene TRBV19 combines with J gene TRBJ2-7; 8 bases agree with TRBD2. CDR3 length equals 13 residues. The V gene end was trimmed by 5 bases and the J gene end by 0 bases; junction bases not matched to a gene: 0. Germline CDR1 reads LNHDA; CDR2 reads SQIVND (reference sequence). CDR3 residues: CASSAGGSYEQYF. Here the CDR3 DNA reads TGTGCCAGTAGTGCGGGAGGCTCCTACGAGCAGTACTTC.

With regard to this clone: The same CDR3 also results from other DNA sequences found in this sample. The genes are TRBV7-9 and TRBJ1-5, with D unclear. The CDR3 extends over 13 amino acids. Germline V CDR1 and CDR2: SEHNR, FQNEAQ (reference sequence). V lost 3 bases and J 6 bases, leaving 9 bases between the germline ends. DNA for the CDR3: TGTGCCAGCAGCTTGGGCGGAGGTCAGCCCCAGCATTTT. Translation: CASSLGGGQPQHF.

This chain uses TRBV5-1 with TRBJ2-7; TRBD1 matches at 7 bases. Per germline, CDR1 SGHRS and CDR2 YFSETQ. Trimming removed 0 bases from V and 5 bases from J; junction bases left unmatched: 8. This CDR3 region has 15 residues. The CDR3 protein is CASSLVSDRPHEQYF. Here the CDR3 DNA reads TGCGCCAGCAGCTTGGTTTCGGACAGGCCCCACGAGCAGTACTTC.

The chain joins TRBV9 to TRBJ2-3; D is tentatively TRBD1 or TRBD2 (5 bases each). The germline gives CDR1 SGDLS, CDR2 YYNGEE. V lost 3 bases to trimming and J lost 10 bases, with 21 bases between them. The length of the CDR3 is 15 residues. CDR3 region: CASSADTRDLGAQYF. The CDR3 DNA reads TGTGCCAGCAGCGCGGACACCCGGGATCTTGGGGCGCAGTATTTT.

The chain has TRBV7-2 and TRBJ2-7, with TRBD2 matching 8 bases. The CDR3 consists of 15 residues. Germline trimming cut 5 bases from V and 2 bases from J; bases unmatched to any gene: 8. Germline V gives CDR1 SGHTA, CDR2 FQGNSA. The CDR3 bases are TGTGCCAGCAGCAAGACGGGGGGGTCCCCCTACGAGCAGTACTTC. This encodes CASSKTGGSPYEQYF.

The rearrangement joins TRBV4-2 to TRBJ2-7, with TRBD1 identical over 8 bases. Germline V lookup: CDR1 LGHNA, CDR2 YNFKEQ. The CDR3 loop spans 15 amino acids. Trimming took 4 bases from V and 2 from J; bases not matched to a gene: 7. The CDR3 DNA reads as TGTGCCAGCAGCCCGACAGGGGTAAATCCCTACGAGCAGTACTTC. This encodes CASSPTGVNPYEQYF.